A selection of T cell receptor beta chains follows, all from one sample in a study of blood T cell repertoires in COVID-19. Method: immunoSEQ multiplex PCR; TCRdb's copy keeps in-frame clones and lacks some. The profile shows some 520,000 clones, 89% of them singletons. Sequencing was carried out using peripheral blood. These TCRs come from a man in his late teens or twenties with COVID-19, enrolled during active disease. Both conserved end residues are part of each CDR3. D genes are given only for firm matches. Clone size is shown for a subset of rows, as once, few, many or a class of expanded clone.

V gene: TRBV24-1; D gene: TRBD2; clone size: few; J gene: TRBJ2-2; CDR3 DNA: TGTGCCACCAGTGATTTAACCTCCGGGACTAGCGGGTCCACCGGGGAGCTGTTTTTT; CDR3 protein: CATSDLTSGTSGSTGELFF
V gene: TRBV30; D gene: -; clone size: -; J gene: TRBJ1-5; CDR3 DNA: TGTGCCTGGAGTGTGGAGGGAAGGGGATCTAATCAGCCCCAGCATTTT; CDR3 protein: CAWSVEGRGSNQPQHF
V gene: TRBV19; D gene: -; clone size: -; J gene: TRBJ2-2; CDR3 DNA: TGTGCCAGTAGTATGGGGGGGCGTAGCACCGGGGAGCTGTTTTTT; CDR3 protein: CASSMGGRSTGELFF
V gene: TRBV18; D gene: TRBD1; clone size: -; J gene: TRBJ2-7; CDR3 DNA: TGTGCCAGCTCACCTTTGGGACAGAGTTACGAGCAGTACTTC; CDR3 protein: CASSPLGQSYEQYF
V gene: TRBV6-2/TRBV6-3; D gene: TRBD1; clone size: -; J gene: TRBJ2-7; CDR3 DNA: TGTGCCAGCGGCCTGGACAGGGGTATCCACGAGCAGTACTTC; CDR3 protein: CASGLDRGIHEQYF
V gene: TRBV27; D gene: TRBD2; clone size: -; J gene: TRBJ2-3; CDR3 DNA: TGTGCCAGCAGACCAAGACTAGCGGGGGCCACAGATACGCAGTATTTT; CDR3 protein: CASRPRLAGATDTQYF
V gene: TRBV15; D gene: -; clone size: -; J gene: TRBJ2-2; CDR3 DNA: TGTGCCACCAGCAGTTCTACGACCGGGGAGCTGTTTTTT; CDR3 protein: CATSSSTTGELFF
V gene: TRBV27; D gene: TRBD1; clone size: -; J gene: TRBJ1-4; CDR3 DNA: TGTGCCAGCAGTTGGGACAGGAATGAAAAACTGTTTTTT; CDR3 protein: CASSWDRNEKLFF
V gene: TRBV12-3/TRBV12-4; D gene: -; clone size: -; J gene: TRBJ1-2; CDR3 DNA: TGTGCCAGCAGCCCCGGGTATGGCTACACCTTC; CDR3 protein: CASSPGYGYTF
V gene: TRBV19; D gene: -; clone size: once; J gene: TRBJ1-4; CDR3 DNA: TGTGCCAGTAGTAAACAGGGCTCTGTAGCTAATGAAAAACTGTTTTTT; CDR3 protein: CASSKQGSVANEKLFF
V gene: TRBV2; D gene: TRBD1; clone size: -; J gene: TRBJ2-7; CDR3 DNA: TGTGCCAGCAGTGTCGATTCGGGGACAGGCGAGCAGTACTTC; CDR3 protein: CASSVDSGTGEQYF
V gene: TRBV5-4; D gene: TRBD1; clone size: -; J gene: TRBJ2-7; CDR3 DNA: TGTGCCAGCAGCCCATCTAGACAGGGACGTTCCTACGAGCAGTACTTC; CDR3 protein: CASSPSRQGRSYEQYF
V gene: TRBV7-9; D gene: TRBD2; clone size: once; J gene: TRBJ2-5; CDR3 DNA: TGTGCCAGCAGCCCCTTGACGGGGGGCCAAGAGACCCAGTACTTC; CDR3 protein: CASSPLTGGQETQYF
V gene: TRBV6-5; D gene: -; clone size: -; J gene: TRBJ2-5; CDR3 DNA: TGTGCCAGCAGTTCTCCCGGGAGCCAAGAGACCCAGTACTTC; CDR3 protein: CASSSPGSQETQYF
V gene: TRBV11-3; D gene: -; clone size: -; J gene: TRBJ2-2; CDR3 DNA: TGTGCCAGCAGCTTAGGGGCGCTTAACACCGGGGAGCTGTTTTTT; CDR3 protein: CASSLGALNTGELFF
V gene: TRBV28; D gene: -; clone size: -; J gene: TRBJ1-2; CDR3 DNA: TGTGCCAGCAGTTTATACGGGTATGGCTACACCTTC; CDR3 protein: CASSLYGYGYTF
V gene: TRBV5-8; D gene: TRBD2; clone size: -; J gene: TRBJ2-5; CDR3 DNA: TGTGCCAGCAGCGCTGGACTAGCGGGGGGACCGGACGTAGGAACCCAGTACTTC; CDR3 protein: CASSAGLAGGPDVGTQYF
V gene: TRBV9; D gene: TRBD2; clone size: -; J gene: TRBJ2-1; CDR3 DNA: TGTGCCAGCAGCGTGGTAGCGGGCGACAATGAGCAGTTCTTC; CDR3 protein: CASSVVAGDNEQFF
V gene: TRBV4-1; D gene: -; clone size: -; J gene: TRBJ2-7; CDR3 DNA: TGCGCCAGCAGCCGAATCCGGGACACTTCCTACGAGCAGTACTTC; CDR3 protein: CASSRIRDTSYEQYF
V gene: TRBV28; D gene: TRBD1; clone size: -; J gene: TRBJ1-1; CDR3 DNA: TGTGCCAGCCGACAGGGGGCAGGGGCTTTCTTT; CDR3 protein: CASRQGAGAFF
V gene: TRBV13; D gene: TRBD1; clone size: -; J gene: TRBJ2-7; CDR3 DNA: TGTGCCAGCAGCCTCGGTCCGGCAGGGGGTGGGCCCTACGAGCAGTACTTC; CDR3 protein: CASSLGPAGGGPYEQYF
V gene: TRBV29-1; D gene: TRBD2; clone size: -; J gene: TRBJ2-7; CDR3 DNA: TGCAGCGTGGGACTAGCGGGTTACGAGCAGTACTTC; CDR3 protein: CSVGLAGYEQYF
V gene: TRBV7-9; D gene: TRBD2; clone size: -; J gene: TRBJ2-3; CDR3 DNA: TGTGCCAGCAGCTTAGTGCGGGGGGACTTAGATACGCAGTATTTT; CDR3 protein: CASSLVRGDLDTQYF
V gene: TRBV12-5; D gene: -; clone size: -; J gene: TRBJ1-1; CDR3 DNA: TGTGCTAGTAACAGGGAGAACACTGAAGCTTTCTTT; CDR3 protein: CASNRENTEAFF
V gene: TRBV30; D gene: -; clone size: -; J gene: TRBJ1-3; CDR3 DNA: TGTGCCTGGAGTAGAGGCGTCTCTGGAAACACCATATATTTT; CDR3 protein: CAWSRGVSGNTIYF
V gene: TRBV19; D gene: TRBD1; clone size: -; J gene: TRBJ1-1; CDR3 DNA: TGTGCCAGTAGAAGTGTCAGGACAGGGTCTTCTGCAAACACTGAAGCTTTCTTT; CDR3 protein: CASRSVRTGSSANTEAFF
V gene: TRBV19; D gene: -; clone size: -; J gene: TRBJ1-5; CDR3 DNA: TGTGCCAGTACCACTGAGGACAGAGACAATCAGCCCCAGCATTTT; CDR3 protein: CASTTEDRDNQPQHF
V gene: TRBV3-1/TRBV3-2; D gene: -; clone size: -; J gene: TRBJ2-5; CDR3 DNA: TGTGCCAGCAGCCATCGGTCCTTTCAAGAGACCCAGTACTTC; CDR3 protein: CASSHRSFQETQYF
V gene: TRBV2; D gene: TRBD1; clone size: -; J gene: TRBJ1-1; CDR3 DNA: TGTGCCGGCTACAGGGGGACTGAAGCTTTCTTT; CDR3 protein: CAGYRGTEAFF
V gene: TRBV6-5; D gene: TRBD1; clone size: -; J gene: TRBJ1-5; CDR3 DNA: TGTGCCAGCAGTACCGACAGGGGGGTTCAGCCCCAGCATTTT; CDR3 protein: CASSTDRGVQPQHF
V gene: TRBV7-9; D gene: -; clone size: few; J gene: TRBJ1-5; CDR3 DNA: TGTGCCAGCAGCTTCCCGGGGGTCAATCAGCCCCAGCATTTT; CDR3 protein: CASSFPGVNQPQHF
V gene: TRBV19; D gene: -; clone size: -; J gene: TRBJ2-6; CDR3 DNA: TGTGCCACCCTCTCTGGGGCCAACGTCCTGACTTTC; CDR3 protein: CATLSGANVLTF
V gene: TRBV3-1/TRBV3-2; D gene: -; clone size: -; J gene: TRBJ2-7; CDR3 DNA: TGTGCCAGCAGCCAAGGACCTAGACAGTACGAGCAGTACTTC; CDR3 protein: CASSQGPRQYEQYF
V gene: TRBV24-1; D gene: TRBD2; clone size: -; J gene: TRBJ2-7; CDR3 DNA: TGTGCCACCAGTCGACTAGCGCGGGAATACGAGCAGTACTTC; CDR3 protein: CATSRLAREYEQYF
V gene: TRBV3-1/TRBV3-2; D gene: TRBD1; clone size: -; J gene: TRBJ2-7; CDR3 DNA: TGTGCCAGCAGCCAAGCGGTCACACGGGACAGTTCCTACGAGCAGTACTTC; CDR3 protein: CASSQAVTRDSSYEQYF
V gene: TRBV19; D gene: -; clone size: once; J gene: TRBJ2-5; CDR3 DNA: TGTGCCAGTAGTACCAGGGGGGAGGAGACCCAGTACTTC; CDR3 protein: CASSTRGEETQYF
V gene: TRBV9; D gene: TRBD2; clone size: -; J gene: TRBJ2-7; CDR3 DNA: TGTGCCAGCAGCGTTTTACTAGCGGGATTTTCCTACGAGCAGTACTTC; CDR3 protein: CASSVLLAGFSYEQYF
V gene: TRBV7-9; D gene: TRBD1; clone size: -; J gene: TRBJ1-2; CDR3 DNA: TGTGCCAGCAGCCCCGGACAGGGGTTGGGGGGGTATGGCTACACCTTC; CDR3 protein: CASSPGQGLGGYGYTF
V gene: TRBV29-1; D gene: TRBD2; clone size: -; J gene: TRBJ2-1; CDR3 DNA: TGCAGCGCACTTAGCGGGGGGGATGGGCATGAGCAGTTCTTC; CDR3 protein: CSALSGGDGHEQFF
V gene: TRBV2; D gene: -; clone size: -; J gene: TRBJ1-6; CDR3 DNA: TGTGCCAGCAGTGGGAGGTTGGGGGGCGGGGGGAGGAATTCACCCCTCCACTTT; CDR3 protein: CASSGRLGGGGRNSPLHF
V gene: TRBV19; D gene: -; clone size: -; J gene: TRBJ1-2; CDR3 DNA: TGTGCCAGTAGTATAGATAAGAGAGGCTATGGCTACACCTTC; CDR3 protein: CASSIDKRGYGYTF
V gene: TRBV6-6; D gene: -; clone size: -; J gene: TRBJ2-3; CDR3 DNA: TGTGCCAGCAACCAAGCCGGGGGGCTAGGGGATACGCAGTATTTT; CDR3 protein: CASNQAGGLGDTQYF
V gene: TRBV10-3; D gene: TRBD1; clone size: -; J gene: TRBJ1-1; CDR3 DNA: TGTGCCATCAGTAACTCAGGGGGTACTGAAGCTTTCTTT; CDR3 protein: CAISNSGGTEAFF
V gene: TRBV9; D gene: TRBD2; clone size: -; J gene: TRBJ2-1; CDR3 DNA: TGTGCCAGCAGCGTAGGGCTAGCGGGATTGGGGAACAATGAGCAGTTCTTC; CDR3 protein: CASSVGLAGLGNNEQFF
V gene: TRBV19; D gene: TRBD1; clone size: -; J gene: TRBJ1-1; CDR3 DNA: TGTGCCAGTAACCCGACAGGGGGGACTGAAGCTTTCTTT; CDR3 protein: CASNPTGGTEAFF
V gene: TRBV18; D gene: -; clone size: -; J gene: TRBJ1-2; CDR3 DNA: TGTGCCAGCTCACCAACCGAGGACTATGGCTACACCTTC; CDR3 protein: CASSPTEDYGYTF
V gene: TRBV12-5; D gene: -; clone size: -; J gene: TRBJ2-7; CDR3 DNA: TGTGCTAGTGGTTCGACGGAGGACTACGAGCAGTACTTC; CDR3 protein: CASGSTEDYEQYF
V gene: TRBV6-5; D gene: -; clone size: -; J gene: TRBJ1-1; CDR3 DNA: TGTGCCAGCAGTAAGACAGAGACCTGGAACACTGAAGCTTTCTTT; CDR3 protein: CASSKTETWNTEAFF
V gene: TRBV10-1; D gene: -; clone size: -; J gene: TRBJ2-1; CDR3 DNA: TGCGCCAGCAGTGAGTCTCAGCGCCCTGGGAATGAGCAGTTCTTC; CDR3 protein: CASSESQRPGNEQFF
V gene: TRBV4-1; D gene: TRBD1; clone size: -; J gene: TRBJ1-3; CDR3 DNA: TGCGCCAGCAGCCTCGAGCGGGACAGGCCATTCTCTGGAAACACCATATATTTT; CDR3 protein: CASSLERDRPFSGNTIYF
V gene: TRBV10-3; D gene: -; clone size: -; J gene: TRBJ2-2; CDR3 DNA: TGTGCCATCAGTGCGGGTAGCGGGAACACCGGGGAGCTGTTTTTT; CDR3 protein: CAISAGSGNTGELFF
V gene: TRBV2; D gene: TRBD1; clone size: -; J gene: TRBJ1-3; CDR3 DNA: TGTGCCAGCAGGCCCGGGACAGCCGTCGGAAACACCATATATTTT; CDR3 protein: CASRPGTAVGNTIYF
V gene: TRBV2; D gene: -; clone size: -; J gene: TRBJ2-5; CDR3 DNA: TGTGCCAGCAGTGAATCCGGCAGGGGCGATGAGACCCAGTACTTC; CDR3 protein: CASSESGRGDETQYF
V gene: TRBV19; D gene: TRBD1; clone size: -; J gene: TRBJ1-2; CDR3 DNA: TGTGCCAGTACCGTGGACAGGGGGCAGAACTATGGCTACACCTTC; CDR3 protein: CASTVDRGQNYGYTF
V gene: TRBV5-6; D gene: -; clone size: -; J gene: TRBJ2-2; CDR3 DNA: TGTGCCAGCAACAGACGGAACACCGGGGAGCTGTTTTTT; CDR3 protein: CASNRRNTGELFF
V gene: TRBV28; D gene: TRBD2; clone size: -; J gene: TRBJ2-1; CDR3 DNA: TGTGCCAGCAGCCTGGGACTAGCGGGCCGGGAGCAGTTCTTC; CDR3 protein: CASSLGLAGREQFF
V gene: TRBV19; D gene: TRBD2; clone size: -; J gene: TRBJ2-3; CDR3 DNA: TGTGCCAGTAGTATAGATCTGACTAGCGGGGGCACAGATACGCAGTATTTT; CDR3 protein: CASSIDLTSGGTDTQYF
V gene: TRBV9; D gene: TRBD2; clone size: few; J gene: TRBJ2-2; CDR3 DNA: TGTGCCAGCAGCGTAGAAAGTAGCGGGAGGACGGGGGAGCTGTTTTTT; CDR3 protein: CASSVESSGRTGELFF
V gene: TRBV5-6; D gene: TRBD2; clone size: once; J gene: TRBJ2-7; CDR3 DNA: TGTGCCAGCAGCTCTCGGACTAGCGGGGACCTTTACGAGCAGTACTTC; CDR3 protein: CASSSRTSGDLYEQYF
V gene: TRBV19; D gene: -; clone size: -; J gene: TRBJ1-1; CDR3 DNA: TGTGCCAGTAGTTCAGGGAACACTGAAGCTTTCTTT; CDR3 protein: CASSSGNTEAFF